What follows are 18 T cell receptor beta chains derived from one specimen sequenced in a study of shared clonotypes between healthy human individuals. Assay used: immunoSEQ multiplex PCR; TCRdb lists only in-frame clones, some missing. This sample has 1 million to 1.2 million clones, with approximately 75% found just once. Sequenced material: memory CD4+ T cells from PBMCs. Subset: CD45RA-negative fraction. Receptors were obtained from a young man in good health. Some clones in this sample may be carry-over from other donors' samples.

The DNA of the CDR3 is TGTGCCAGCAGTTTATCTCCTAGTCTAACCTACGAGCAGTACTTC. Amino acids: CASSLSPSLTYEQYF. The chain employs TRBV27 and TRBJ2-5; no clear D. The end of the DNA fits TRBJ2-7 better, so the J call may be wrong. CDR1 is MNHEY, CDR2 SMNVEV, per germline (reference sequence). The length of the CDR3 is 15 residues.

This clone was seen a few times. The chain links TRBV18 to TRBJ2-3, with a weak D call TRBD2 (5 bases). The CDR3 runs to 16 residues. Trimming took off 0 bases at V and 5 bases at J, with 15 bases between the two ends. The germline V gene has CDR1 KGHSH and CDR2 LQKENI. CDR3 coding DNA: TGTGCCAGCTCACCACCTCTTATCGGTGCGGGAGATACGCAGTATTTT. Its translation is CASSPPLIGAGDTQYF.

The rearrangement joins TRBV7-2 to TRBJ1-1; a possible D gene is TRBD1 (5 bases). Germline assignment: CDR1 SGHTA and CDR2 FQGNSA. Trimming took 4 bases from V and 5 from J, leaving 8 bases between them. The CDR3 spans 12 residues. The DNA for the CDR3 is TGTGCCAGCAGCTACGGACATACTGAAGCTTTCTTT. Amino acids: CASSYGHTEAFF.

The V call is TRBV5-1, the J call TRBJ2-3, with TRBD2 matching over 8 bases. The V gene end was trimmed by 4 bases and the J gene end by 1 base; junction bases not matched to a gene: 8. This CDR3 region has 16 residues. Germline V gene data show CDR1 as SGHRS and CDR2 as YFSETQ. The CDR3 region is CASSRGHSGGTDTQYF. The CDR3 nucleotides read TGCGCCAGCAGCCGGGGTCATAGCGGGGGCACAGATACGCAGTATTTT.

This clone was picked up one time. CDR3 nucleotides: TGCGCCAGCAGCCAAACTAACGCGGGACAGAATAGCAATCAGCCCCAGCATTTT. The encoded protein is CASSQTNAGQNSNQPQHF. The chain uses TRBV4-1 and TRBJ1-5; 7 nucleotides agree with TRBD1. The CDR3 sequence is 18 residues long. Germline loops: CDR1 MGHRA, CDR2 YSYEKL. The V segment lost 2 bases and the J segment 0 bases; nucleotides outside the gene matches: 10.

The rearrangement joins TRBV5-1 to TRBJ2-2, with 12 nucleotides matching TRBD2. The CDR3 runs to 16 residues. Trimming took 2 bases from V and 5 from J; bases not matched to a gene: 4. Germline V CDR1 and CDR2: SGHRS, YFSETQ. CDR3 coding DNA: TGCGCCAGCAGCTTCCTAGCGGGAGGGCCAACCGGGGAGCTGTTTTTT. This translates into CASSFLAGGPTGELFF.

The chain combines TRBV5-6 with TRBJ1-4; D perhaps matches TRBD1 (5 bases). V was clipped by 4 bases and J by 7 bases, with 17 bases between them. In germline, CDR1 is SGHDT, CDR2 YYEEEE. The CDR3 has 15 amino acids. The CDR3: CASSRGGDPPEKLFF. In DNA form, the CDR3 reads TGTGCCAGCAGCCGTGGGGGGGACCCCCCTGAAAAACTGTTTTTT.

The chain joins TRBV18 to TRBJ1-2, with 9 bases lining up with TRBD1. There are 18 residues in the CDR3. J gave up 6 bases and V 4 bases, and 18 bases lay outside the gene matches. Per germline, CDR1 KGHSH and CDR2 LQKENI. CDR3 sequence reads: CASSQGRAQGQGAHGYTF. In nucleotides, the CDR3 is TGTGCCAGCTCACAGGGGAGGGCGCAGGGACAGGGCGCCCATGGCTACACCTTC.

The chain couples TRBV11-2 to TRBJ1-5; a possible D gene is TRBD1 (6 bases). There are 14 residues in the CDR3. V lost 5 bases and J lost 2, with 10 bases in between. The V gene's germline CDR1 is SGHAT and CDR2 FQNNGV. The CDR3 loop reads CASSVRTGNQPQHF. DNA of the CDR3: TGTGCCAGCAGCGTCAGGACAGGCAATCAGCCCCAGCATTTT.

In regard to this clone: A clone one base away is much larger, so this may be a read error. The identical CDR3 is also encoded by other nucleotide sequences in the sample. The chain carries TRBV5-1 and TRBJ2-5, with TRBD2 identical over 9 bases. With 2 bases clipped from V and 5 bases from J, the junction kept 13 bases outside the gene matches. The CDR3 is 17 residues long. Germline CDR1 reads SGHRS; CDR2 reads YFSETQ. Written as DNA, the CDR3 is TGCGCCAGCAGCTTATCTGGACTCGCGGGAGGGGGGGAGACCCAGTACTTC. Amino acids: CASSLSGLAGGGETQYF.

The chain uses TRBV6-1 and TRBJ2-7; no firm D call. Germline V CDR1 and CDR2: MNHNS, SASEGT. Trimming took 3 bases from V and 1 from J, leaving 7 bases between them. The CDR3 has 13 residues. Here the CDR3 reads CASSDFRSYEQYF. CDR3 nucleotides: TGTGCCAGCAGTGATTTTAGATCCTACGAGCAGTACTTC.

The chain recombines TRBV27 with TRBJ2-5; tentatively, D is TRBD2 (5 bases). Gene TRBJ2-7 matches the end of the DNA better, so the J call may be wrong. Germline loops: CDR1 MNHEY, CDR2 SMNVEV (reference sequence). There are 15 residues in the CDR3. The CDR3 coding sequence is TGTGCCAGCAGTACCTGGGAGCGTTATACCTACGAGCAGTACTTC. It yields the protein CASSTWERYTYEQYF.

This sequence joins TRBV5-4 and TRBJ2-3; 12 bases match TRBD2. The CDR3 loop spans 15 amino acids. Germline V gene lookup returns CDR1 SGHNT and CDR2 YYREEE (reference sequence). With V trimmed by 4 bases and J by 6 bases, 6 bases remained unmatched. CDR3 coding DNA: TGTGCCAGCAGCCCGACTAGCGGGAGTCGTGATACGCAGTATTTT. Translating it yields CASSPTSGSRDTQYF.

The gene calls are TRBV28 and TRBJ1-5, with a tentative D call TRBD1 (5 bases). The CDR3 is made up of 15 amino acids. Trimming shortened V by 7 bases and J by 3 bases, and 16 bases separated the two germline ends. Germline-derived CDR1 and CDR2 are MDHEN and SYDVKM. The CDR3 coding sequence is TGTGCCAGCAACAGGTCTGGCTCCCACAATCAGCCCCAGCATTTT. Protein: CASNRSGSHNQPQHF. Together with reference TRBV28 and TRBJ1-5, the CDR3 gives the full variable domain: DVKVTQSSRYLVKRTGEKVFLECVQDMDHENMFWYRQDPGLGLRLIYFSYDVKMKEKGDIPEGYSVSREKKERFSLILESASTNQTSMYLCASNRSGSHNQPQHFGDGTRLSIL.

This clone has more than one count but fewer than ten. The J gene is TRBJ1-2, the V gene TRBV7-2; the match to TRBD1 covers 7 bases. The CDR3 totals 13 residues. The junction had 4 bases not matched to a gene; V was cut back by 5 bases and J by 4 bases. Germline assignment: CDR1 SGHTA and CDR2 FQGNSA. The CDR3 DNA reads TGTGCCAGCAGCCCACAGGGGACCTATGGCTACACCTTC. Protein product: CASSPQGTYGYTF.

The J gene is TRBJ2-7, the V gene TRBV6-1; 15 positions match TRBD2. Germline CDR1 reads MNHNS; CDR2 reads SASEGT. The CDR3 covers 14 residues. The V gene end was trimmed by 8 bases and the J gene end by 2 bases; junction bases not matched to a gene: 1. CDR3 amino acids: CASRTSGRAYEQYF. The CDR3 coding sequence is TGTGCCAGCCGGACTAGCGGGAGGGCCTACGAGCAGTACTTC.

The CDR3 sequence: CASSPGDGVGGTYTF. CDR3 sequence (DNA): TGTGCCAGCTCGCCCGGGGACGGAGTAGGGGGTACCTACACCTTC. J is TRBJ1-2 and V is TRBV18, with a weak D call TRBD1 (6 bases). The V end lost 6 bases, the J end lost 10 bases, and 24 bases lay between the germline ends. This CDR3 is built from 15 residues. Per germline, CDR1 KGHSH and CDR2 LQKENI.

Only a few counts were recorded for this clone. The same CDR3 can be traced to other DNA sequences in this sample. The V and J genes are TRBV18 and TRBJ2-5; D unresolved. Germline-derived CDR1 and CDR2 are KGHSH and LQKENI. With 3 bases removed from V and 1 base from J, the gap between germline ends came to 3 bases. The CDR3 sequence is 12 residues long. CDR3 protein: CASSPIQETQYF. CDR3 coding DNA: TGTGCCAGCTCACCGATCCAAGAGACCCAGTACTTC.